This T cell receptor beta chain derives from a study of T-cell memory formation after mild COVID-19. TCRdb recomputed calls from the 5' RACE reads with MiXCR, one row per CDR3 protein. In the table there are some 350,000 distinct CDR3 sequences, more than 15% of which are singletons. This clonotype was seen a few times. The antigen remains unidentified. The germline V gene encodes CDR1 SGHRS and CDR2 YFSETQ. V gave up 1 base and J gave up 0 bases, with 5 bases separating them. The CDR3 is made up of 14 amino acids. Study findings and constraints: CD4+ clones that contracted lay mainly in CM and EM; CD8+ ones lay in EMRA.

The sequencing sample was made of PBMCs or a T cell subset sorted from them (not recorded which). The chain employs TRBV5-1 and TRBJ2-1; D is undetermined. This receptor was taken from a man younger than 35 who had mild COVID-19 (a few samples of this study predate the infection). Cell type and time point are not known. In nucleotides, the CDR3 is TGCGCCAGCAGCTTGATCAGCTCCTACAATGAGCAGTTCTTC. Translated, it gives CASSLISSYNEQFF. Combining the CDR3 with reference TRBV5-1 and TRBJ2-1 gives the whole variable domain KAGVTQTPRYLIKTRGQQVTLSCSPISGHRSVSWYQQTPGQGLQFLFEYFSETQRNKGNFPGRFSGRQFSNSRSEMNVSTLELGDSALYLCASSLISSYNEQFFGPGTRLTVL.